The 30 T cell receptor beta chains below all came from one sample that was sequenced in a study of blood T cell repertoires in COVID-19. Repertoires were generated with immunoSEQ multiplex PCR, while TCRdb's copy carries only in-frame clones and drops some. The table shows under 350,000 clones, with about nine tenths occurring only once. Sequencing was performed on peripheral blood. All receptors derive from a woman in her thirties with COVID-19, enrolled during active disease.

The CDR3 reads CASSPASGMVNTEAFF. CDR3 sequence (DNA): TGTGCCAGCTCACCGGCCTCAGGGATGGTGAACACTGAAGCTTTCTTT. The rearrangement uses TRBV18 and TRBJ1-1, with a possible D match to TRBD1 (5 bases). CDR1 is KGHSH, CDR2 LQKENI, per germline. Trimming pared 3 bases from V and 0 bases from J, leaving 14 bases between. This CDR3 is built from 16 residues. The variable domain in full, completed from reference TRBV18 and TRBJ1-1, reads NAGVMQNPRHLVRRRGQEARLRCSPMKGHSHVYWYRQLPEEGLKFMVYLQKENIIDESGMPKERFSAEFPKEGPSILRIQQVVRGDSAAYFCASSPASGMVNTEAFFGQGTRLTVV.

This clone was seen just once. The rearrangement uses TRBV5-1 and TRBJ1-2; weak D call: TRBD1 (6 bases). Between the trimmed V and J ends, which lost 4 bases and 2 bases, there was a span of 21 bases. CDR3 length equals 17 residues. Germline V CDR1 and CDR2: SGHRS, YFSETQ. CDR3 loop: CASSGGRPGTQNYGYTF. CDR3 in DNA: TGCGCCAGCAGCGGCGGGCGTCCCGGGACACAGAACTATGGCTACACCTTC.

The chain joins TRBV3-1 (or the pseudogene TRBV3-2) to TRBJ2-1; the D gene is possibly TRBD2 (5 bases). CDR3 length: 14 amino acids. Germline V lookup: CDR1 LGHDT, CDR2 YNNKEL (reference sequence). With 4 bases removed from V and 7 bases from J, the gap between germline ends came to 14 bases. CDR3 region: CASSRARGGNEQFF. Here the CDR3 DNA reads TGTGCCAGCAGCCGGGCTAGAGGCGGGAATGAGCAGTTCTTC.

The chain is built from TRBV5-4 and TRBJ2-2; 7 bases match TRBD2. V was clipped by 3 bases and J by 2 bases; unmatched bases: 4. From germline, CDR1 is SGHNT and CDR2 YYREEE (reference sequence). The CDR3 is 15 residues long. CDR3 DNA sequence: TGTGCCAGCAGCTCGGGGGGTATAAACACCGGGGAGCTGTTTTTT. Its translation is CASSSGGINTGELFF.

CDR3 region: CASSPARYTGLKGNQPQHF. The CDR3, as DNA: TGTGCCAGCAGCCCGGCCCGATACACAGGGTTGAAGGGCAATCAGCCCCAGCATTTT. This chain uses TRBV6-2 or TRBV6-3 with TRBJ1-5, with a weak D call TRBD1 (6 bases). Trimming removed 6 bases at V and 2 bases at J, with 26 bases between. The CDR3 is 19 amino acids. Germline V CDR1 and CDR2: MNHEY, SVGEGT.

The V call is TRBV7-6, the J call TRBJ1-4, with D perhaps matching TRBD1 (5 bases). Germline lookup yields CDR1 SGHVS and CDR2 FNYEAQ. The CDR3 length is 15 residues. Trimming cost V 8 bases and J 4 bases, with 17 bases left between them. CDR3 protein: CASPHPGGVNEKLFF. The CDR3 region has the DNA TGTGCCAGCCCCCACCCCGGGGGGGTTAATGAAAAACTGTTTTTT. Complete variable domain (other parts from reference TRBV7-6 and TRBJ1-4): GAGVSQSPRYKVTKRGQDVALRCDPISGHVSLYWYRQALGQGPEFLTYFNYEAQQDKSGLPNDRFSAERPEGSISTLTIQRTEQRDSAMYRCASPHPGGVNEKLFFGSGTQLSVL.

This chain connects TRBV27 to TRBJ1-1, with D tentatively TRBD1 (5 bases). This CDR3 comprises 13 residues. V was cut by 6 bases and J by 5 bases, with 13 bases left in between. Per the germline V gene, CDR1 is MNHEY and CDR2 is SMNVEV (reference sequence). The CDR3 DNA follows: TGTGCCAGCAGCCAGGGAATTCTTACTGAAGCTTTCTTT. This codes for CASSQGILTEAFF.

The V and J genes are TRBV6-5 and TRBJ2-1; 8 nucleotides line up with TRBD1. This CDR3 has 14 residues. V lost 4 bases to trimming and J lost 9 bases; unmatched junction nucleotides: 8. In germline, CDR1 is MNHEY, CDR2 SVGAGI. DNA of the CDR3: TGTGCCAGCAGTTCTACCTTAGGACAGGGTGAGCAGTTCTTC. This gives the protein CASSSTLGQGEQFF.

This chain joins TRBV28 and TRBJ1-2, with 9 bases matching TRBD1. The CDR3 runs to 15 residues. The ends lost 3 bases at V and 4 bases at J; junction bases unmatched: 6. The germline gives CDR1 MDHEN, CDR2 SYDVKM. The chain's CDR3 is CASSFSDRGVYGYTF. In nucleotides, the CDR3 is TGTGCCAGCAGTTTTTCCGACAGGGGGGTCTATGGCTACACCTTC.

The rearrangement joins TRBV28 to TRBJ1-6; unclear D gene. V was trimmed by 5 bases and J by 0 bases, leaving 11 bases between them. The CDR3 covers 16 residues. Germline V lookup: CDR1 MDHEN, CDR2 SYDVKM. The CDR3 region has the DNA TGTGCCAGCAGTCCAAGATCGAGCTCCTATAATTCACCCCTCCACTTT. This sequence encodes CASSPRSSSYNSPLHF.

V gene TRBV6-5 combines with J gene TRBJ1-5; the match to TRBD1 covers 10 bases. V lost 7 bases, J lost 7 bases, and 4 bases stayed unmatched. This CDR3 comprises 13 residues. Germline V lookup: CDR1 MNHEY, CDR2 SVGAGI. CDR3 protein: CASTRDRGQPQHF. The CDR3 DNA reads TGTGCCAGCACCCGGGACAGGGGACAGCCCCAGCATTTT.

The rearrangement joins TRBV20-1 to TRBJ1-2, with D hard to call. In germline, CDR1 is DFQATT, CDR2 SNEGSKA (reference sequence). The CDR3 runs to 11 residues. V lost 7 bases and J 7 bases, leaving 13 bases between the germline ends. This chain's CDR3 is CSVESWAGYTF. DNA for the CDR3: TGCAGTGTTGAGTCTTGGGCTGGCTACACCTTC.

The chain couples TRBV15 to TRBJ2-7; D not resolved. Trimming cost V 0 bases and J 4 bases, with 7 bases left between them. This CDR3 spans 13 amino acids. Germline V gene lookup returns CDR1 LNHNV and CDR2 YYDKDF (reference sequence). The CDR3 loop is CATSRDILYEQYF. As DNA, the CDR3 is TGTGCCACCAGCAGAGATATTCTATACGAGCAGTACTTC. Using reference TRBV15 and TRBJ2-7 for the parts outside the CDR3, the full variable domain is DAMVIQNPRYQVTQFGKPVTLSCSQTLNHNVMYWYQQKSSQAPKLLFHYYDKDFNNEADTPDNFQSRRPNTSFCFLDIRSPGLGDTAMYLCATSRDILYEQYFGPGTRLTVT.

The chain carries TRBV15 and TRBJ1-3; D may be TRBD1 (6 bases). Per germline, CDR1 LNHNV and CDR2 YYDKDF (reference sequence). V dropped 8 bases and J dropped 4 bases, with 15 bases sitting between them. The CDR3 length is 14 residues. The CDR3 DNA reads as TGTGCCACCCGACGGCAGGGGTCCGGAAACACCATATATTTT. Protein: CATRRQGSGNTIYF.

The chain has TRBV6-5 and TRBJ1-2; tentative D call: TRBD1 (5 bases). Germline CDR1 MNHEY, CDR2 SVGAGI. The V end was cut by 6 bases, the J end by 3 bases, with 11 bases between. This CDR3 has 13 amino acids. CDR3: CASRMTAYYGYTF. The DNA for the CDR3 is TGTGCCAGCAGAATGACAGCGTACTATGGCTACACCTTC.

The genes are TRBV14 and TRBJ2-5; D perhaps matches TRBD1 (6 bases). Trimming shortened V by 1 base and J by 7 bases, and 16 bases separated the two germline ends. Germline lookup yields CDR1 SGHDN and CDR2 FVKESK. The CDR3 loop spans 15 amino acids. The CDR3 spells CASSQVGGRALTQYF. DNA for the CDR3: TGTGCCAGCAGCCAAGTAGGGGGAAGGGCCCTGACCCAGTACTTC. Complete variable domain (other parts from reference TRBV14 and TRBJ2-5): EAGVTQFPSHSVIEKGQTVTLRCDPISGHDNLYWYRRVMGKEIKFLLHFVKESKQDESGMPNNRFLAERTGGTYSTLKVQPAELEDSGVYFCASSQVGGRALTQYFGPGTRLLVL.

This rearrangement joins TRBV2 to TRBJ2-5; D may be TRBD2 (5 bases). The CDR3 sequence is 16 residues long. Per germline, CDR1 SNHLY and CDR2 FYNNEI. The V end lost 4 bases, the J end lost 5 bases, and 20 bases lay between the germline ends. The CDR3 is CASSAEWDRGMETQYF. Here the CDR3 DNA reads TGTGCCAGCAGTGCAGAATGGGATCGGGGAATGGAGACCCAGTACTTC. Based on the CDR3 plus reference TRBV2 and TRBJ2-5, the full variable domain is EPEVTQTPSHQVTQMGQEVILRCVPISNHLYFYWYRQILGQKVEFLVSFYNNEISEKSEIFDDQFSVERPDGSNFTLKIRSTKLEDSAMYFCASSAEWDRGMETQYFGPGTRLLVL.

With respect to this clone: Sequence at one end of the junction differs from germline and may be a read error. V and J are TRBV7-9 and TRBJ2-2, with TRBD2 as a possible D gene (6 bases). The CDR3 spans 13 residues. Per the germline V gene, CDR1 is SEHNR and CDR2 is FQNEAQ (reference sequence). CDR3 DNA sequence: TGTGCCGACACGTTAGGGTCTGGCGGGAAGCTGTTTTTT. This gives the protein CADTLGSGGKLFF.

The chain couples TRBV6-5 to TRBJ1-1; tentative D call: TRBD1 (5 bases). V dropped 6 bases and J dropped 4 bases, with 9 bases sitting between them. CDR3 length: 12 amino acids. Germline-derived CDR1 and CDR2 are MNHEY and SVGAGI. The DNA of the CDR3 is TGTGCCAGCAGGCAGGGTCTCACTGAAGCTTTCTTT. It encodes CASRQGLTEAFF.

The V call is TRBV27, the J call TRBJ2-5, with 11 bases that match TRBD1. The CDR3 runs to 17 residues. The germline V gene has CDR1 MNHEY and CDR2 SMNVEV (reference sequence). V lost 5 bases, J lost 3 bases, and 11 bases stayed unmatched. CDR3 in amino acids: CASSQGTGGWVEETQYF. In DNA form, the CDR3 reads TGTGCCAGCAGTCAAGGGACAGGGGGATGGGTGGAAGAGACCCAGTACTTC.

This clone has a single count. This chain connects TRBV4-1 to TRBJ1-1; D gene ambiguous. Trimming removed 0 bases at V and 4 bases at J, with 6 bases between. This CDR3 contains 13 residues. CDR1 is MGHRA, CDR2 YSYEKL, per germline. CDR3 protein: CASSQDIVTEAFF. The CDR3 DNA sequence: TGCGCCAGCAGCCAAGATATAGTCACTGAAGCTTTCTTT.

The rearrangement links TRBV7-8 to TRBJ2-1, with 9 bases lining up with TRBD1. J gave up 13 bases and V 0 bases, and 13 bases lay outside the gene matches. This CDR3 is built from 16 residues. Germline V lookup: CDR1 SGHVS, CDR2 FQNEAQ. CDR3 bases: TGTGCCAGCAGCTTAGCCGGTGGGACAGGGAGGAATTTTCAGTTCTTC. This codes for CASSLAGGTGRNFQFF.

J is TRBJ2-5 and V is TRBV30; possibly TRBD2 for D (5 bases). The V end was cut by 3 bases, the J end by 5 bases, with 13 bases between. CDR3 length: 13 amino acids. From germline, CDR1 is GTSNPN and CDR2 SVGIG (reference sequence). The CDR3 DNA follows: TGTGCCTGGAGAGGCACTAGTTTGGAGACCCAGTACTTC. This gives the protein CAWRGTSLETQYF.

The chain uses TRBV7-9 and TRBJ1-1; D is unresolved. In germline, CDR1 is SEHNR, CDR2 FQNEAQ (reference sequence). V was pared by 7 bases and J by 0 bases, with 9 bases between. The CDR3 covers 13 residues. The CDR3 loop reads CASKQSVNTEAFF. The CDR3 coding sequence is TGTGCCAGCAAGCAAAGTGTGAACACTGAAGCTTTCTTT.

The chain carries TRBV19 and TRBJ1-1, with a possible D match to TRBD1 (6 bases). The CDR3 has 16 residues. Germline assignment: CDR1 LNHDA and CDR2 SQIVND (reference sequence). V was shortened by 0 bases and J by 1 base, with 12 bases between the two germline ends. The CDR3 nucleotides are TGTGCCAGTAGTATAGAGAACAGGGTGGGGAACACTGAAGCTTTCTTT. This sequence encodes CASSIENRVGNTEAFF.

The chain joins TRBV12-3 or TRBV12-4 to TRBJ1-3, with D unclear. The CDR3 totals 13 residues. The V end lost 2 bases, the J end lost 4 bases, and 6 bases lay between the germline ends. The CDR3 loop is CASSLFEGNTIYF. CDR3 sequence (DNA): TGTGCCAGCAGTTTATTCGAGGGAAACACCATATATTTT.

The genes are TRBV14 and TRBJ2-4; D remains unclear. CDR1 SGHDN and CDR2 FVKESK come from the germline V gene. This CDR3 has 16 amino acids. The germline V and J ends were trimmed by 0 bases and 3 bases, with 12 bases remaining between them. The chain's CDR3 is CASSQDRPWVKNIQYF. In DNA form, the CDR3 reads TGTGCCAGCAGCCAAGACAGGCCTTGGGTCAAAAACATTCAGTACTTC.

This sequence joins TRBV7-9 and TRBJ2-3; unclear D gene. From germline, CDR1 is SEHNR and CDR2 FQNEAQ (reference sequence). V shed 5 bases and J shed 1 base, with 16 bases lying between them. CDR3 size: 16 residues. The CDR3 DNA sequence: TGTGCCAGCAGCCCACGCACATCTGCGGGCACAGATACGCAGTATTTT. Translating gives CASSPRTSAGTDTQYF.

The rearrangement links TRBV5-1 to TRBJ2-3; TRBD2 aligns across 8 bases. Germline values: CDR1 SGHRS, CDR2 YFSETQ. The CDR3 loop spans 18 amino acids. Losses at the gene ends were 0 bases for V and 0 bases for J; bases not matched to a gene: 9. The CDR3 here is CASSLVGSGGPSTDTQYF. CDR3 in DNA: TGCGCCAGCAGCTTGGTAGGGAGCGGGGGACCTAGCACAGATACGCAGTATTTT.

This clone occurred many times. The J gene is TRBJ2-5, the V gene TRBV20-1; 8 bases are shared with TRBD2. With 3 bases clipped from V and 3 bases from J, the junction kept 3 bases outside the gene matches. Germline lookup yields CDR1 DFQATT and CDR2 SNEGSKA (reference sequence). The CDR3 sequence is 13 residues long. The CDR3 bases are TGCAGTGCTAGTACGGGGGGGGAAGAGACCCAGTACTTC. This sequence encodes CSASTGGEETQYF.